One T cell receptor delta chain is described in this entry. Its matching antigen is unknown. The sorted cells were CD3+ Vdelta1+ Vdelta2- thymocytes from alphabeta-depleted thymus. The data were obtained in a study of Vδ1+ human thymocytes. General study results and limits: Thymic delta-chain repertoires held around 20% Vdelta2 sequences and few Vdelta3, despite high sort purity. Thymic TRG and TRD repertoires appeared highly polyclonal, with Gaussian CDR3 length distributions. Unexpected Vdelta2 sequences could cause misinterpretation of bulk repertoire data.

Germline CDR1 reads TSWWSYY; CDR2 reads QGS. The CDR3 loop spans 20 amino acids. V trimming: 1 base; J trimming: 1 base; junction bases outside the gene matches: 12. The template was reverse-transcribed extracted RNA. CDR3 amplicons came from multiplex PCR with pooled V-gene forward and constant-region reverse primers. TCRdb processed the multiplex PCR reads again with the CATT caller. Seen here are 54,000 or so delta-chain clones, around a sixth observed once, and the top ten hold roughly 0.5%. The sequencing input was Vdelta1+ gamma-delta thymocytes from the thymus. Subset here: FACS-sorted CD3+ TCRalphabeta- TCRVdelta1+ TCRVdelta2- thymocytes. The chain carries TRDV1 and TRDJ1; the match to TRDD3 covers 13 bases. This sequence originates from a boy younger than two who had congenital heart surgery. CDR3 region: CALGEHPIYWGIRSTDKLIF. CDR3 DNA sequence: TGTGCTCTTGGGGAACATCCTATCTACTGGGGGATACGAAGCACCGATAAACTCATCTTT.